Sequencing of this T cell receptor beta chain was carried out in a study of T-cell memory formation after mild COVID-19. Study details: TCR clustering was largely donor specific.

Study outcomes and limitations: The main location of contracting CD4+ clones was CM and EM, and that of contracting CD8+ clones was EMRA. Within pre-infection memory, some responding clones were found, suggesting cross-reactive memory joined.

CDR3 size: 16 residues. J lost 1 base, V lost 4 bases, and 6 bases had no gene match. The germline V gene encodes CDR1 SGDLS and CDR2 YYNGEE. Barcoded TCR alpha and TCR beta cDNA libraries with UMIs came from 5'RACE using constant-segment primers. TCRdb reprocessed the 5' RACE reads with MiXCR, giving one entry per CDR3 protein. Of 340,000 or so distinct CDR3 sequences in the sample, 10% to 15% are singletons; the top ten hold about 21%. As regards this clonotype: Its target is not known.

Sequencing was carried out using PBMCs or a T cell subset sorted from them (not recorded which). The sequence was collected from a man between 18 and 35 years old who had mild COVID-19 (a few samples of this study predate the infection). Cell type and time point are not known. This rearrangement joins TRBV9 to TRBJ2-2; 8 bases are shared with TRBD1. CDR3 coding DNA: TGTGCCAGCAGCACAAGGGACAGGCTGAACACCGGGGAGCTGTTTTTT. This gives the protein CASSTRDRLNTGELFF. Drawing the rest from reference TRBV9 and TRBJ2-2, the complete variable domain is DSGVTQTPKHLITATGQRVTLRCSPRSGDLSVYWYQQSLDQGLQFLIQYYNGEERAKGNILERFSAQQFPDLHSELNLSSLELGDSALYFCASSTRDRLNTGELFFGEGSRLTVL.